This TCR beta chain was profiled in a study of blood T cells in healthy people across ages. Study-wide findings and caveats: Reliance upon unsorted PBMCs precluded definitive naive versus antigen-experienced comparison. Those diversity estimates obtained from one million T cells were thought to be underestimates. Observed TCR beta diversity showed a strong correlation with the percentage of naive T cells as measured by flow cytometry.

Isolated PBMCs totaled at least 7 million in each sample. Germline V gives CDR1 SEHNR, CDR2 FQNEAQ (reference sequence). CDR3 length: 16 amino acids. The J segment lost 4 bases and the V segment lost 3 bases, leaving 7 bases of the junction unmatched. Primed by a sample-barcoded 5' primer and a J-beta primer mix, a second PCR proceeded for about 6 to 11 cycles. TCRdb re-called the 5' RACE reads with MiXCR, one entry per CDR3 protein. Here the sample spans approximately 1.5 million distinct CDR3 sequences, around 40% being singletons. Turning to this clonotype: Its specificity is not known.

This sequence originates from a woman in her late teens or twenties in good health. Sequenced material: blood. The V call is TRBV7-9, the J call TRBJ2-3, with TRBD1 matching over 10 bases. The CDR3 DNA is TGTGCCAGCAGCTTCCCGCCGGGACAGGGGCCAGATACGCAGTATTTT. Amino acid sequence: CASSFPPGQGPDTQYF.